The following is a TCR beta chain sequence with its context. It has no known antigen specificity. No much larger clone is present one base from it, and per-base qualities are unavailable. This entry belongs to a study of blood T cells in healthy people across ages (dated by TCRdb to between 2014 and 2016). Describing the broader study: In model experiments, template switching captured roughly one uniquely barcoded TCR beta cDNA molecule for every two T cells. The donors were divided into four age groups: young (average around 15 years), middle-aged (around 41), aged (62) and long-lived (nearly 85). The study analyzed two additional independent replicas of 1 million unique cDNA reads from the same blood draw for two donors, one aged 18 to 29 and one aged 80 or older. To avoid experimental bias, donors of different ages were spread randomly across the sequencing lanes. To track age-related changes in TCR beta repertoire diversity, the study relied on deep sequencing normalized with unique cDNA molecular identifiers.

V lost 7 bases and J lost 4 bases; the stretch between them is 19 bases long. The CDR3 sequence holds 15 residues, the cysteine and phenylalanine included. The only DNA kept is the CDR3, 45 bases in frame from the first base. Libraries were made using 5' RACE. This sample was sequenced with an Illumina HiSeq 2500. A second PCR of 7 to 11 cycles was run with a J-beta primer mix and a sample-barcoded 5' primer. Each TCR beta cDNA molecule received a unique molecular identifier from a template-switch 5' adaptor carrying 12 random nucleotides. At least 2.5 million CDR3-containing paired-end reads were obtained from each sample. First-strand cDNA synthesis was performed from all RNA using the Mint cDNA synthesis kit, with priming by a TRBC-specific oligonucleotide. All cDNA was treated with uracil-DNA glycosylase and then went through a first 18-cycle PCR with the universal primers M1SS and BC2_uni_R. Regarding the original processing steps: For normalization, 1 million high-quality reads were randomly selected from each sample, with every read carrying a distinct molecular identifier. Instead of being binned into consensus sequences, reads with shared molecular identifiers were discarded. MiTCR, run with a Q25 quality threshold and the strictest error-elimination algorithm, handled CDR3 identification, clonotype clustering and error correction. A nonparametric unseen species model with Euler transformation was used to estimate a lower bound on total TCR beta diversity. TCRdb redid the processing of the public reads, applying fastp at Q25 and MiXCR, and retained in-frame beta chains. Identical CDR3 protein sequences are pooled into one entry, listed with their most common genes and DNA. In this record, the V and J calls reflect TCRdb's handling and not the investigators' own analysis. In all, the sample holds around 1.7 million distinct CDR3 sequences, and 28% of those were seen once. Together, the top ten hold more than 6% of the sample.

The roughly 39 donors, aged 6 to 90 years, were systemically healthy Caucasian individuals from Russia. About 9.6 milliliters of peripheral blood were collected from each donor into EDTA-treated Vacutainer tubes. PBMCs were isolated by Ficoll-Paque density-gradient centrifugation, with at least 6 million obtained per sample. Trizol reagent was used to extract total RNA from the PBMCs, yielding at least 6 micrograms per sample. For every donor, an aliquot of PBMCs went through flow cytometry to measure the percentages of naive CD45RAhigh/CD27high T cells. Broader findings and caveats from the paper: Because the CMV infection status of the donors was unknown, age-related changes in expanded clonotypes may potentially have been confounded. Observed TCR beta diversity correlated strongly with the percentage of naive T cells measured by flow cytometry. Because profiling used bulk unsorted PBMCs, naive and antigen-experienced compartments could not be compared conclusively. As age increased, observed TCR beta diversity per million T cells dropped in a roughly linear way, and a significant reduction was already evident by age roughly 40. Compared with the aged group, more naive CD4+ T cells, fewer expanded clones and increased TCR diversity were shown by the long-lived group, suggesting age selection. Total diversity estimates from one million sequenced T cells were considered lower bounds and underestimates.

The sample comprised blood. The sequence derives from a woman in her 30s in good health. The rearranged segments are TRBV12-3 or TRBV12-4 and TRBJ1-1; 5 matching bases give a weak D call of TRBD1. The CDR3 sequence is CASTPGGTARTEAFF. In nucleotide form, the sequence is TGTGCCAGCACTCCTGGGGGGACGGCTCGCACTGAAGCTTTCTTT.